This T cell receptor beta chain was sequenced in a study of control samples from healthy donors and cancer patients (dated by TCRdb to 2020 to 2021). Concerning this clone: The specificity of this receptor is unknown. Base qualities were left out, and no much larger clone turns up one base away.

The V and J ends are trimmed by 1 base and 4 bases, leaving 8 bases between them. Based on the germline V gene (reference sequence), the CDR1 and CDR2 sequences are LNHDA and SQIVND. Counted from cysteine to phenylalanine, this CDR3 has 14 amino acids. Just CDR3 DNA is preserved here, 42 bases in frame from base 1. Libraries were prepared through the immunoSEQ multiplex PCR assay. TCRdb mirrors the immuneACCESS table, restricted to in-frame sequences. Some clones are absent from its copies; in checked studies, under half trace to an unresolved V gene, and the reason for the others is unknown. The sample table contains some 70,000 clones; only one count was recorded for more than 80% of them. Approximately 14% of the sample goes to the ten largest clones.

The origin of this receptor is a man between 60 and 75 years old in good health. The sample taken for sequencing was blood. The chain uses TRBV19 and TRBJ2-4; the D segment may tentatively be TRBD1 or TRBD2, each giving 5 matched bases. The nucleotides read TGTGCCAGTAGTATAGGGGGACCGAAAAACATTCAGTACTTC. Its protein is CASSIGGPKNIQYF.